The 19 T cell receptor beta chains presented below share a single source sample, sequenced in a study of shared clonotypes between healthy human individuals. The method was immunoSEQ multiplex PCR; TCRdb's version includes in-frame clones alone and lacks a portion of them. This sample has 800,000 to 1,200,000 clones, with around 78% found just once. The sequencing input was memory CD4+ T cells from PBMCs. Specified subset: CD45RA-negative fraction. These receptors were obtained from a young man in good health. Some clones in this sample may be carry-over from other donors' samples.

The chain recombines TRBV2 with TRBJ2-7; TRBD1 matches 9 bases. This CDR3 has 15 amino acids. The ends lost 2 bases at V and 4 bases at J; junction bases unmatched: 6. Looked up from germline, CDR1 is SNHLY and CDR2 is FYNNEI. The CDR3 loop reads CASSESRTGVYEQYF. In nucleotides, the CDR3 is TGTGCCAGCAGTGAATCAAGGACAGGGGTTTACGAGCAGTACTTC.

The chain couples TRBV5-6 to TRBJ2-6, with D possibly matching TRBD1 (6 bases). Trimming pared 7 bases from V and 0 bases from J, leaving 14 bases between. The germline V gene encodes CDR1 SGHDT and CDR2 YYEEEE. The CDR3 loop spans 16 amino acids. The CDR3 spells CASSPLDSSGANVLTF. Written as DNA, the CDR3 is TGTGCCAGCTCCCCCCTGGACAGCTCTGGGGCCAACGTCCTGACTTTC.

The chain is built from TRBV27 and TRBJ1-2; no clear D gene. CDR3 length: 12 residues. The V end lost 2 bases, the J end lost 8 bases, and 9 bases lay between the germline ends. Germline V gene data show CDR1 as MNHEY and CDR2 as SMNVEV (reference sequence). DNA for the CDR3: TGTGCCAGCAGTTTACCGCCCGGGGGCTACACCTTC. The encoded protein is CASSLPPGGYTF.

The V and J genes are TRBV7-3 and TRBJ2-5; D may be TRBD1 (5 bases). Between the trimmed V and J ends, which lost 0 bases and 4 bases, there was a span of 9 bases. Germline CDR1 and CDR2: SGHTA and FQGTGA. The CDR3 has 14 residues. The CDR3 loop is CASSLTGARETQYF. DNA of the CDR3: TGTGCCAGCAGCTTAACAGGGGCGCGAGAGACCCAGTACTTC.

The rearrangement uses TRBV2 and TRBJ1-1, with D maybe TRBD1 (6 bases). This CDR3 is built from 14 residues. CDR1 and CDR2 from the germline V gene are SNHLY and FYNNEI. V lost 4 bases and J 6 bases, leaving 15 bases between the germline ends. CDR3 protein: CASSGGPIMPEAFF. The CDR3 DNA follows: TGTGCCAGCAGTGGGGGGCCCATTATGCCTGAAGCTTTCTTT.

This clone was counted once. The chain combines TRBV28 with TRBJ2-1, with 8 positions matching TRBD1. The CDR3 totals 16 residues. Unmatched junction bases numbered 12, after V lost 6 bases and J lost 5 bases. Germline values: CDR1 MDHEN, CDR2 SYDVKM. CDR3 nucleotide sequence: TGTGCCAGCAGCCCGAGGCCAGGGGGCGCAGACAATGAGCAGTTCTTC. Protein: CASSPRPGGADNEQFF.

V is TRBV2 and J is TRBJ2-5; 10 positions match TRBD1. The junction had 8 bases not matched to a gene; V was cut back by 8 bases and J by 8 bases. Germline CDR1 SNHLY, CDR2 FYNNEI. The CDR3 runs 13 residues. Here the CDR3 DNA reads TGTGCCAGCCGGGACAGGGGTCCTATAACCCAGTACTTC. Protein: CASRDRGPITQYF.

This chain's CDR3 is CASSPRTLTDTQYF. DNA for the CDR3: TGCGCCAGCAGCCCCCGGACCCTAACAGATACGCAGTATTTT. This chain joins TRBV4-1 and TRBJ2-3; D gene uncertain. The CDR3 is 14 amino acids. In germline, CDR1 is MGHRA, CDR2 YSYEKL. Trimming left V 4 bases short and J 3 bases short, with 11 bases between.

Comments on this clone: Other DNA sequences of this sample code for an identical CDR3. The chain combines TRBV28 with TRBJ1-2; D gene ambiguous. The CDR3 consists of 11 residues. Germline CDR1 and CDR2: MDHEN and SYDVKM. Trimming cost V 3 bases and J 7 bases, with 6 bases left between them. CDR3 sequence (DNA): TGTGCCAGCAGTTTTTCTCGTGGCTACACCTTC. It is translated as CASSFSRGYTF.

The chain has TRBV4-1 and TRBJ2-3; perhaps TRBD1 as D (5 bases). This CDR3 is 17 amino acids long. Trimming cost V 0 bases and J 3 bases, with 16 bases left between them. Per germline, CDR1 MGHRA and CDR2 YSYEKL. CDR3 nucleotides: TGCGCCAGCAGCCAAGATCTTCAGGCAGGGTATACAGATACGCAGTATTTT. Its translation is CASSQDLQAGYTDTQYF.

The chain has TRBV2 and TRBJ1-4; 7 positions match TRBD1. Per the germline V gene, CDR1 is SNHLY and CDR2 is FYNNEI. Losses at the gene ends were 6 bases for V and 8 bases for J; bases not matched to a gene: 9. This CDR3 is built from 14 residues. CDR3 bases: TGTGCCAGCAGGACAGGGAGTGATAGGGAAAAACTGTTTTTT. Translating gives CASRTGSDREKLFF.

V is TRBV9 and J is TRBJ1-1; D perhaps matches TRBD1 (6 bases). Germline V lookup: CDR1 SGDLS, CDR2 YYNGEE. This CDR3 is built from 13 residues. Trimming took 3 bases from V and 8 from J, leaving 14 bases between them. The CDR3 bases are TGTGCCAGCAGCGCCACAACAGGGACAGAAGCTTTCTTT. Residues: CASSATTGTEAFF. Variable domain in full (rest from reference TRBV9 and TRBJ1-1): DSGVTQTPKHLITATGQRVTLRCSPRSGDLSVYWYQQSLDQGLQFLIQYYNGEERAKGNILERFSAQQFPDLHSELNLSSLELGDSALYFCASSATTGTEAFFGQGTRLTVV.

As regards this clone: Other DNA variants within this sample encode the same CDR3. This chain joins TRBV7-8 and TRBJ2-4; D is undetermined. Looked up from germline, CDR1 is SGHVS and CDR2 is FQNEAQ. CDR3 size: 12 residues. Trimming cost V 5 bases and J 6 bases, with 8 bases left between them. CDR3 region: CASSLSGNIQYF. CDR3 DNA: TGTGCCAGCAGCCTCTCGGGAAACATTCAGTACTTC.

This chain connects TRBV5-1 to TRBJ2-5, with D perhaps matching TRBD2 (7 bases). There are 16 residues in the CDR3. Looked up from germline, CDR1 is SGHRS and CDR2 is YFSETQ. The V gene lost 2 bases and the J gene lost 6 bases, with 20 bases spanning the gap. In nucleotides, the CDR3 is TGCGCCAGCAGCTTAACCCCTAGTGGGGGGGCAAAGACCCAGTACTTC. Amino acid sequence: CASSLTPSGGAKTQYF.

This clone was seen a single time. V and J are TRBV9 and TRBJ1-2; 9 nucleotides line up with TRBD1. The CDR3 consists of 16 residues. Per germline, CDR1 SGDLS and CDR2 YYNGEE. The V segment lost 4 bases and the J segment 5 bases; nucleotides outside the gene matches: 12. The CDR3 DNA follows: TGTGCCAGCAGCCGTTCGGGACAGGGAACGTCGTATGGCTACACCTTC. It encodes CASSRSGQGTSYGYTF.

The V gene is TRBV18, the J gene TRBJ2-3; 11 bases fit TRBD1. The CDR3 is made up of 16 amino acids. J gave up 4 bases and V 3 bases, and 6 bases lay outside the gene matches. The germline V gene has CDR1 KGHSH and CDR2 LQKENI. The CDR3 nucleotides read TGTGCCAGCTCACCGCTGGACAGGGGGCGGGCAGATACGCAGTATTTT. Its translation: CASSPLDRGRADTQYF.

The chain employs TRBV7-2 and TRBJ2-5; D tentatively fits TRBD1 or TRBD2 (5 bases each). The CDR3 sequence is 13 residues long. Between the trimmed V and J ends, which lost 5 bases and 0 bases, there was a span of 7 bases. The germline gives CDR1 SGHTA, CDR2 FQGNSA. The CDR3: CASSPGHQETQYF. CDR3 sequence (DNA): TGTGCCAGCAGCCCGGGGCACCAAGAGACCCAGTACTTC.

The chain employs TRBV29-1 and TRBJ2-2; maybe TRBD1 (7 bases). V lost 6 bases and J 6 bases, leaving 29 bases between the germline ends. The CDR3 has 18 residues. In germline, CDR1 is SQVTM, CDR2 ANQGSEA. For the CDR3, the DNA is TGCAGCGTCACGGGACCAGGGGGTAGAGGGGACTCCCCCGGGGAGCTGTTTTTT. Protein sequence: CSVTGPGGRGDSPGELFF.

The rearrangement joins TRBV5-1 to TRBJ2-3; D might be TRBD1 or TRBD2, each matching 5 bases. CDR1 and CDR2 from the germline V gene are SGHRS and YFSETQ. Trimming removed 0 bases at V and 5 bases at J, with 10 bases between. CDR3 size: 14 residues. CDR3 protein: CASSLEGRRDTQYF. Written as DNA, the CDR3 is TGCGCCAGCAGCTTGGAGGGACGGCGAGATACGCAGTATTTT.